Below, 18 T cell receptor beta chains from the same sample are listed, as sequenced in a study of early T cells in non-severe SARS-CoV-2 infection. TCRdb independently ran MiXCR on the 5' RACE reads; one entry per CDR3 protein. Seen here are 85,000 to 100,000 distinct CDR3 sequences, roughly 13% observed once, and the top ten hold under 2.5%. The sample comprised whole blood. The receptors stem from an adult who was a healthcare worker with PCR-confirmed SARS-CoV-2 infection or an uninfected control (not recorded which).

This chain uses TRBV28 with TRBJ2-1; a possible D gene is TRBD2 (7 bases). The V gene's germline CDR1 is MDHEN and CDR2 SYDVKM. V lost 3 bases and J 13 bases, leaving 10 bases between the germline ends. The CDR3 is made up of 11 amino acids. The chain's CDR3 is CASSLGGRQFF. CDR3 bases: TGTGCCAGCAGTTTGGGGGGGCGTCAGTTCTTC.

The chain carries TRBV11-2 and TRBJ1-5; 8 positions match TRBD1. The CDR3 covers 14 residues. Germline-derived CDR1 and CDR2 are SGHAT and FQNNGV. J lost 2 bases, V lost 4 bases, and 1 base had no gene match. CDR3 protein: CASSSTGGNQPQHF. For the CDR3, the DNA is TGTGCCAGCAGCTCGACAGGGGGCAATCAGCCCCAGCATTTT.

DNA for the CDR3: TGCGCCAGCAGTGAGGGGACACCCTCCCGGGGGGATTCACCCCTCCACTTT. Its translation is CASSEGTPSRGDSPLHF. The rearrangement links TRBV10-2 to TRBJ1-6; D is perhaps TRBD1 (6 bases). Germline V CDR1 and CDR2: WSHSY, SAAADI. Trimming took 2 bases from V and 8 from J, leaving 19 bases between them. This CDR3 comprises 17 residues.

This clonotype was counted between two and nine times. The chain combines TRBV11-2 with TRBJ1-2, with D perhaps matching TRBD1 (5 bases). V was clipped by 6 bases and J by 8 bases, with 16 bases between them. From germline, CDR1 is SGHAT and CDR2 FQNNGV. The CDR3 extends over 13 amino acids. In DNA, the CDR3 is TGTGCCAGCAGACCCCTCAGGGATCGCGGCTACACCTTC. Its translation is CASRPLRDRGYTF.

V usage is TRBV18 and J usage is TRBJ2-7; possibly TRBD2 for D (5 bases). The germline V and J ends were trimmed by 6 bases and 0 bases, with 12 bases remaining between them. The length of the CDR3 is 14 residues. Germline CDR1 is KGHSH and CDR2 is LQKENI. This CDR3 reads CASSPGRGSYEQYF. CDR3 nucleotides: TGTGCCAGCTCCCCTGGCCGGGGCTCCTACGAGCAGTACTTC.

This clonotype was detected ten times or more. V usage is TRBV7-9 and J usage is TRBJ2-7; D may be TRBD1 (8 bases). CDR3 length equals 15 residues. The V end lost 7 bases, the J end lost 7 bases, and 23 bases lay between the germline ends. The germline V gene has CDR1 SEHNR and CDR2 FQNEAQ (reference sequence). CDR3 bases: TGTGCCAGCACCCTCGGGGGGCAGGGGGCCTGGGAGCAGTACTTC. This gives the protein CASTLGGQGAWEQYF.

This clonotype was observed at least ten times. This chain links TRBV11-2 with TRBJ2-1, with a tentative D call TRBD2 (5 bases). The CDR3 extends over 15 amino acids. The V end was cut by 3 bases, the J end by 3 bases, with 12 bases between. Germline V gene data show CDR1 as SGHAT and CDR2 as FQNNGV. CDR3 nucleotides: TGTGCCAGCAGCTTTTCAGCCGGGGTCTACAATGAGCAGTTCTTC. This encodes CASSFSAGVYNEQFF.

About this clonotype itself: A read error may explain this, as a much larger clone is one base away. This chain connects TRBV5-1 to TRBJ1-1; no definite D call. This CDR3 contains 16 residues. CDR1 SGHRS and CDR2 YFSETQ come from the germline V gene. CDR3: CACSLISGLTNTEAFF. CDR3 DNA: TGCGCCTGCAGCTTGATATCCGGGCTTACGAACACTGAAGCTTTCTTT.

The rearrangement joins TRBV12-3 or TRBV12-4 to TRBJ2-5, with D perhaps matching TRBD1 (6 bases). The CDR3 covers 16 residues. V lost 6 bases, J lost 7 bases, and 24 bases lay in between. CDR3 coding DNA: TGTGCCAGCAGCCTTTCCGGGTCGGCTCGAGGGGGGACCCAGTACTTC. Its translation is CASSLSGSARGGTQYF.

V is TRBV3-1 and J is TRBJ1-1, with D possibly TRBD1 on 5 matching bases. Germline CDR1 and CDR2: LGHDT and YNNKEL (reference sequence). This CDR3 is 16 amino acids long. V was cut by 0 bases and J by 1 base, with 12 bases left in between. The DNA of the CDR3 is TGTGCCAGCAGCCAAGATGAGTCACAGGCGAACACTGAAGCTTTCTTT. It yields the protein CASSQDESQANTEAFF. The full variable domain, with the rest looked up from reference TRBV3-1 and TRBJ1-1, is DTAVSQTPKYLVTQMGNDKSIKCEQNLGHDTMYWYKQDSKKFLKIMFSYNNKELIINETVPNRFSPKSPDKAHLNLHINSLELGDSAVYFCASSQDESQANTEAFFGQGTRLTVV.

This clonotype has ten or more counts. This chain uses TRBV20-1 with TRBJ2-2, with TRBD1 matching 8 bases. The CDR3 runs to 15 residues. CDR1 and CDR2 (germline): DFQATT, SNEGSKA (reference sequence). The junction had 7 bases not matched to a gene; V was cut back by 3 bases and J by 4 bases. Here the CDR3 reads CSASEQGDPTGELFF. The CDR3, as DNA: TGCAGTGCTAGCGAACAGGGGGACCCCACCGGGGAGCTGTTTTTT.

This clonotype was recorded many times. The rearrangement uses TRBV27 and TRBJ2-6, with D tentatively TRBD1 (5 bases). V shed 5 bases and J shed 1 base, with 9 bases lying between them. The CDR3 has 15 residues. Germline V CDR1 and CDR2: MNHEY, SMNVEV (reference sequence). The CDR3 region has the DNA TGTGCCAGCAGTCCGTCAGGGTCTGGGGCCAACGTCCTGACTTTC. This translates into CASSPSGSGANVLTF.

This chain uses TRBV4-3 with TRBJ2-2, with a tentative D call TRBD1 (5 bases). V gave up 0 bases and J gave up 3 bases, with 14 bases separating them. The germline CDR1 and CDR2 sequences are LGHNA and YSLEER. This CDR3 contains 17 residues. In nucleotides, the CDR3 is TGCGCCAGCAGCCAAGATCTTCAGGGCAGGGACACCGGGGAGCTGTTTTTT. This codes for CASSQDLQGRDTGELFF.

The rearrangement uses TRBV12-3 or TRBV12-4 and TRBJ1-1; no firm D call. V was clipped by 6 bases and J by 2 bases, with 13 bases between them. The CDR3 is 14 residues long. As DNA, the CDR3 is TGTGCCAGCAGCCCCTCAGGTCCAAACACTGAAGCTTTCTTT. This encodes CASSPSGPNTEAFF.

This clonotype was observed many times. J is TRBJ1-6 and V is TRBV28, with D possibly TRBD1 on 5 matching bases. The V end was cut by 5 bases, the J end by 9 bases, with 17 bases between. From germline, CDR1 is MDHEN and CDR2 SYDVKM. The CDR3 runs 15 residues. CDR3 DNA: TGTGCCAGCAGTGCTCGACAGTCTCCGGGTTCACCCCTCCACTTT. Residues: CASSARQSPGSPLHF.

This clonotype was counted a few times. The chain employs TRBV20-1 and TRBJ2-5; 9 bases fit TRBD2. The germline V gene encodes CDR1 DFQATT and CDR2 SNEGSKA (reference sequence). This CDR3 region has 13 residues. The CDR3 nucleotides read TGCAGAGGAGCGGGGGGCAATCAAGAGACCCAGTACTTC. Its translation is CRGAGGNQETQYF.

There are a few counts of this clonotype. The genes are TRBV2 and TRBJ2-1; 9 nucleotides line up with TRBD2. Trimming cost V 6 bases and J 7 bases; bases outside gene matches: 16. The CDR3 has 17 amino acids. Germline V gene data show CDR1 as SNHLY and CDR2 as FYNNEI. The CDR3 is CASRPILRGLAGNEQFF. DNA for the CDR3: TGTGCCAGCAGACCCATCCTTCGGGGACTAGCTGGAAATGAGCAGTTCTTC. The complete variable domain, with remaining parts taken from reference TRBV2 and TRBJ2-1, reads EPEVTQTPSHQVTQMGQEVILRCVPISNHLYFYWYRQILGQKVEFLVSFYNNEISEKSEIFDDQFSVERPDGSNFTLKIRSTKLEDSAMYFCASRPILRGLAGNEQFFGPGTRLTVL.

This clonotype was seen many times. The J gene is TRBJ2-2, the V gene TRBV12-3 or TRBV12-4, with a tentative D call TRBD2 (7 bases). This CDR3 spans 17 amino acids. With 3 bases removed from V and 2 bases from J, the gap between germline ends came to 16 bases. The CDR3 nucleotides read TGTGCCAGCAGTTTGGGTCGGGGGGCAATCAACACCGGGGAGCTGTTTTTT. It codes for CASSLGRGAINTGELFF.